This T cell receptor beta chain came from a study of blood T cell repertoires in COVID-19. Across the whole study: Acute-phase and convalescent COVID-19 samples originated in the United States, Italy and Spain. Sources were T cells, B-cell-depleted T cells, or PBMCs; the material itself was cDNA or gDNA.

This CDR3 region has 16 residues. In germline, CDR1 is MGHRA, CDR2 YSYEKL. V lost 0 bases and J 4 bases, leaving 12 bases between the germline ends. Produced via immunoSEQ multiplex PCR; TCRdb's table is partial and in-frame only. The table has some 270,000 clones, 85% to 90% seen once; the top ten hold 1.9%. Donors in Cohort 3 counted as recovered after two negative PCRs, clearance, or symptom resolution. The receptor was isolated from a woman aged 55-70 years who had recovered from COVID-19. The chain uses TRBV4-1 and TRBJ1-4, with unresolved D. Sequencing was carried out using PBMCs or T cells enriched from blood (not recorded which). The CDR3 sequence is CASSQDRLSGNEKLFF. CDR3 DNA: TGCGCCAGCAGCCAAGACAGACTTAGTGGTAATGAAAAACTGTTTTTT.